In this sample, the clone carrying this TCR beta chain turned up once. These data come from a study of blood T cell repertoires in COVID-19. About the research overall: The United States, Italy and Spain supplied acute and convalescent COVID-19 samples.

The authors' processing: The authors estimated nucleated cell counts from reference gene primer amplification. Measured with immunoSEQ multiplex PCR; TCRdb has only the in-frame clones, and not every one. That table is the source of V, J and clone size, and D and trimming were worked out from the DNA. The sample yields almost 350,000 clones, approximately 89% seen once. V lost 0 bases to trimming and J lost 6 bases; unmatched junction nucleotides: 5. This CDR3 region has 15 residues. CDR1 is LNHDA, CDR2 SQIVND, per germline (reference sequence). Seattle's cohort entered during active infection and was followed longitudinally.

The TCR was taken from a woman aged 55-69 years with COVID-19, enrolled during active disease. Input material: peripheral blood. The chain joins TRBV19 to TRBJ1-5; TRBD1 matches 7 bases. The CDR3 spells CASSIDLDRVQPQHF. In nucleotides, the CDR3 is TGTGCCAGTAGTATAGACCTCGACAGGGTTCAGCCCCAGCATTTT.